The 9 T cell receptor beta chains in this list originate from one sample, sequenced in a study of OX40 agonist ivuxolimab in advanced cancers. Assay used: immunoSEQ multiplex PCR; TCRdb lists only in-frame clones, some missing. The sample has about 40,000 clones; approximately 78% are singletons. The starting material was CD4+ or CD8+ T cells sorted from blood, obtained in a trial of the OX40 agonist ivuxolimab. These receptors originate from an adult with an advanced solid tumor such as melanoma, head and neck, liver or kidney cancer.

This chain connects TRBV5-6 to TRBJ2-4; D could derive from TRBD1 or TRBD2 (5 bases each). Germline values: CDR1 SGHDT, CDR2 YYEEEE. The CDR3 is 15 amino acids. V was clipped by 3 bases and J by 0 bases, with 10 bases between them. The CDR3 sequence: CASSWGRLAKNIQYF. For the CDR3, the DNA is TGTGCCAGCAGCTGGGGGAGACTAGCCAAAAACATTCAGTACTTC. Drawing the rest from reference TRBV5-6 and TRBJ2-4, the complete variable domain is DAGVTQSPTHLIKTRGQQVTLRCSPKSGHDTVSWYQQALGQGPQFIFQYYEEEERQRGNFPDRFSGHQFPNYSSELNVNALLLGDSALYLCASSWGRLAKNIQYFGAGTRLSVL.

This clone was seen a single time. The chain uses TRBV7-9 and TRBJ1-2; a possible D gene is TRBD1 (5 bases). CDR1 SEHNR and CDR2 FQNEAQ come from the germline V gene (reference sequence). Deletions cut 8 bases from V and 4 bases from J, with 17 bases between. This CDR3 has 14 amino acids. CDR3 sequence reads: CASDSERQTYGYTF. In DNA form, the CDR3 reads TGTGCCAGCGACTCGGAAAGACAGACCTATGGCTACACCTTC.

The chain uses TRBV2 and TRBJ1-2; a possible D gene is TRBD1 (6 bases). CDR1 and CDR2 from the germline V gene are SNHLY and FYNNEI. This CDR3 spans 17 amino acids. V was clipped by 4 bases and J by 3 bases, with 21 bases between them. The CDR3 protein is CASSVRPENRVDYGYTF. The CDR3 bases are TGTGCCAGCAGTGTACGTCCCGAAAACAGGGTCGACTATGGCTACACCTTC.

The CDR3 nucleotides read TGTGCCAGCAGTCCACAAGCCTACGAGCAGTACTTC. Encoded protein: CASSPQAYEQYF. The V gene is TRBV28, the J gene TRBJ2-5; unclear D gene. The J call may be mistaken, given a closer DNA end match to TRBJ2-7. Germline CDR1 MDHEN, CDR2 SYDVKM. This CDR3 contains 12 residues.

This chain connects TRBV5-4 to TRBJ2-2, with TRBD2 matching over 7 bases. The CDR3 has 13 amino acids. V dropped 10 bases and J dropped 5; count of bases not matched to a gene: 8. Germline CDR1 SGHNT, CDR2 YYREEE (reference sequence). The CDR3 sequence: CAFLREGTGELFF. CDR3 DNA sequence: TGTGCCTTTTTGAGGGAGGGGACCGGGGAGCTGTTTTTT. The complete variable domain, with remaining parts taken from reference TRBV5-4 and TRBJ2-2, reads ETGVTQSPTHLIKTRGQQVTLRCSSQSGHNTVSWYQQALGQGPQFIFQYYREEENGRGNFPPRFSGLQFPNYSSELNVNALELDDSALYLCAFLREGTGELFFGEGSRLTVL.

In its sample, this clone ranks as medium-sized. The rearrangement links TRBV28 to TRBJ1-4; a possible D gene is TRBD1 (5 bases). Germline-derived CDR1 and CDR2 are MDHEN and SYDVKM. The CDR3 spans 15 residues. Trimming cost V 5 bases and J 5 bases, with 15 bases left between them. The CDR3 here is CASSTPGKGNEKLFF. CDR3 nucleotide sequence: TGTGCCAGCAGTACCCCAGGGAAGGGGAATGAAAAACTGTTTTTT.

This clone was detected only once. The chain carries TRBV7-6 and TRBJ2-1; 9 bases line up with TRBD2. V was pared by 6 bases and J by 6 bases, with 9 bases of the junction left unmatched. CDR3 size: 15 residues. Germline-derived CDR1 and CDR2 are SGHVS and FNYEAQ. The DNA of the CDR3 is TGTGCCAGCAGTTCACCCTGGCGGGGGGGCAATGAGCAGTTCTTC. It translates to CASSSPWRGGNEQFF.

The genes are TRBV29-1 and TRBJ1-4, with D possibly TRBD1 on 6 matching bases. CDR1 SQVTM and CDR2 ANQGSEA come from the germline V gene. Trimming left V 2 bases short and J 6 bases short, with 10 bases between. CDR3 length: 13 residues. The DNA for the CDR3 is TGCAGCGTTGAACAAGGGGGAGATGAAAAACTGTTTTTT. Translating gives CSVEQGGDEKLFF. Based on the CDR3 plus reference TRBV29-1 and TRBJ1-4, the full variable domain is SAVISQKPSRDICQRGTSLTIQCQVDSQVTMMFWYRQQPGQSLTLIATANQGSEATYESGFVIDKFPISRPNLTFSTLTVSNMSPEDSSIYLCSVEQGGDEKLFFGSGTQLSVL.

CDR3 protein: CASSKGGAYGYTF. The CDR3 bases are TGTGCCAGCAGCAAGGGGGGAGCCTATGGCTACACCTTC. This chain uses TRBV6-5 with TRBJ1-2; possible D gene TRBD1, 6 bases. Germline V gives CDR1 MNHEY, CDR2 SVGAGI. The CDR3 runs to 13 residues. Deletions cut 6 bases from V and 4 bases from J, with 12 bases between.